Listed below are T cell receptor beta chains from one sample, sequenced in a study of cytomegalovirus exposure and HLA in healthy donors. Sequencing was performed with immunoSEQ multiplex PCR; in TCRdb, only in-frame clones are kept and a portion is missing. Here the sample spans about 170,000 clones, under 90% being singletons. Sequencing used PBMCs. Receptors originate from a man in his late teens or twenties in good health and CMV-seronegative. The CDR3 runs from the conserved cysteine through the conserved F or W. A D gene is named only where the DNA matches it firmly. Clone size is stated in some rows and not others, as once, few, many or a class when expanded.

TRBJ1-4	.	TRBV6-1	.	TGTGCCAGCAGTGAAGGCAGGGGACGCGAAAAACTGTTTTTT	CASSEGRGREKLFF
TRBJ2-1	once	TRBV19	.	TGTGCCAGTAGCCGGCGGGGCCGTTACAATGAGCAGTTCTTC	CASSRRGRYNEQFF
TRBJ2-2	.	TRBV7-2	TRBD1	TGTGCCAGCAGCTTTCCCCGGGACAGGTCGAACACCGGGGAGCTGTTTTTT	CASSFPRDRSNTGELFF
TRBJ2-5	.	TRBV10-2	.	TGCGCCAGCAGTGAGTTAGCTAGCGTTGAGACCCAGTACTTC	CASSELASVETQYF
TRBJ1-1	.	TRBV11-3	.	TGTGCCAGCAGCCGACAGATGAACACTGAAGCTTTCTTT	CASSRQMNTEAFF
TRBJ2-7	.	TRBV10-3	.	TGTGCCATCAGTGAGTCGGAGGGGCGGCCCTACGAGCAGTACTTC	CAISESEGRPYEQYF
TRBJ2-7	.	TRBV25-1	TRBD1	TGTGCCAGCAGTGAATGGCCGGGACAGGGAACCTACGAGCAGTACTTC	CASSEWPGQGTYEQYF
TRBJ2-2	.	TRBV5-1	TRBD1	TGCGCCAGCAGCGGGATGACAGGGACCGGGGAGCTGTTTTTT	CASSGMTGTGELFF
TRBJ2-2	.	TRBV28	.	TGTGCCAGCAGTTCGTTCACCGGGGAGCTGTTTTTT	CASSSFTGELFF
TRBJ2-1	.	TRBV19	TRBD2	TGTGCCAGTAGTAAGACTAGCGGGAGGGTGAATGAGCAGTTCTTC	CASSKTSGRVNEQFF
TRBJ2-5	.	TRBV27	TRBD2	TGTGCCAGCACCGCGAGCGGGAACCGGCAAGAGACCCAGTACTTC	CASTASGNRQETQYF
TRBJ1-5	once	TRBV7-9	.	TGTGCCAGCAGCTCGGCGGGGGTTCGTCAGCCCCAGCATTTT	CASSSAGVRQPQHF
TRBJ2-7	.	TRBV13	.	TGTGCCAGCAGCCGTTCCTACGAGCAGTACTTC	CASSRSYEQYF
TRBJ2-1	.	TRBV2	TRBD2	TGTGCCAGCAGTGAAGCGGTGGGGGGGGGTGAGCAGTTCTTC	CASSEAVGGGEQFF
TRBJ2-2	few	TRBV6-5	.	TGTGCCAGCAGATCGACAGACACCGGGGAGCTGTTTTTT	CASRSTDTGELFF
TRBJ2-7	.	TRBV27	.	TGTGCCAGCAGTTTAATAGGGGCAGGGGTCTCCTACGAGCAGTACTTC	CASSLIGAGVSYEQYF
TRBJ2-1	.	TRBV6-6	.	TGTGCCAGCAGTTTCCTCCAGGTCACCCCCTACAATGAGCAGTTCTTC	CASSFLQVTPYNEQFF
TRBJ2-3	.	TRBV29-1	TRBD2	TGCAGCGTCGCGGGGGGGGATAGCACAGATACGCAGTATTTT	CSVAGGDSTDTQYF